Shown below are 23 T cell receptor beta chains from a single sample sequenced in a study of regulatory T cells in long-lasting Graves disease. Sample time point: persistent/refractory GD, antithyroid drugs over 5 years with positive TRAb. After RNA was extracted from PBMCs, the TCR library was made from it. Combining iRepertoire HTBI primers with Arm-PCR of CDR3 regions, the authors built TCR beta libraries. Via MiXCR, TCRdb re-called the multiplex PCR reads, giving one row per CDR3 protein. The repertoire includes fewer than 550,000 distinct CDR3 sequences, 20% to 25% of them detected once, and about 7% sits in the top ten. The sample consisted of peripheral blood mononuclear cells (PBMCs), taken when the disease was refractory, from a patient treated with antithyroid drugs. The receptor set was obtained from a female donor with Graves disease.

Worth noting for this clonotype: A much larger clone differs from this one at a single base, so this may be a read error. The chain links TRBV20-1 to TRBJ1-6, with D tentatively TRBD1 (5 bases). Trimming removed 3 bases from V and 9 bases from J, with 15 bases in between. Germline V gene lookup returns CDR1 DFQATT and CDR2 SNEGSKA (reference sequence). This CDR3 contains 14 residues. CDR3 sequence reads: CSARLTANSSPLHF. DNA of the CDR3: TGCAGTGCTAGGCTGACAGCCAATAGTTCACCCCTCCACTTT.

This sequence joins TRBV24-1 and TRBJ2-5; D is undetermined. Germline assignment: CDR1 KGHDR and CDR2 SFDVKD. This CDR3 region has 15 residues. V was shortened by 2 bases and J by 4 bases, with 13 bases between the two germline ends. CDR3 nucleotides: TGTGCCACCAGTGATTCTACCGGGCCGGGAGAGACCCAGTACTTC. Translating it yields CATSDSTGPGETQYF.

This clonotype was seen repeatedly, ten times or more. V usage is TRBV28 and J usage is TRBJ1-1, with TRBD1 as a possible D gene (6 bases). Trimming removed 4 bases at V and 3 bases at J, with 15 bases between. Germline CDR1 reads MDHEN; CDR2 reads SYDVKM. This CDR3 contains 15 residues. The CDR3 bases are TGTGCCAGCAGTTCCCGGGGGGGCGAGGACACTGAAGCTTTCTTT. It specifies CASSSRGGEDTEAFF.

Turning to this clonotype: This may come from a read error, since a much larger clone is one base off. The chain links TRBV6-5 to TRBJ2-5, with TRBD2 identical over 10 bases. V gave up 2 bases and J gave up 5 bases; unmatched junction bases: 11. The germline CDR1 and CDR2 sequences are MNHEY and SVGAGI. The CDR3 totals 17 residues. The CDR3 reads CASSYITASGSGETQYF. CDR3 nucleotide sequence: TGTGCCAGCAGTTACATCACGGCTAGCGGGAGTGGTGAGACCCAGTACTTC.

On this clonotype: A much larger clone lies a single base off, so this may be a read error. V usage is TRBV12-3 or TRBV12-4 and J usage is TRBJ2-7; D might be TRBD2 (5 bases). The CDR3 contains 14 residues. In nucleotides, the CDR3 is TGTGCCGGCAGTTCACCGGGAATCAGCTACGAGCAGTACTTC. Its translation: CAGSSPGISYEQYF.

At least ten counts were recorded for this clonotype. The chain joins TRBV28 to TRBJ2-4; D is perhaps TRBD1 (6 bases). Germline lookup yields CDR1 MDHEN and CDR2 SYDVKM. This CDR3 spans 14 amino acids. V dropped 1 base and J dropped 4 bases, with 8 bases sitting between them. In DNA, the CDR3 is TGTGCCAGCAGTTTATCCGGACAGAAAAACATTCAGTACTTC. This encodes CASSLSGQKNIQYF.

This clonotype was seen repeatedly, ten times or more. V gene TRBV28 combines with J gene TRBJ2-7, with D uncertain. The CDR3 length is 13 residues. Looked up from germline, CDR1 is MDHEN and CDR2 is SYDVKM. V was clipped by 6 bases and J by 5 bases, with 14 bases between them. CDR3: CASSAGSTHEQYF. In DNA form, the CDR3 reads TGTGCCAGCAGCGCCGGGTCAACCCACGAGCAGTACTTC.

There are a few counts of this clonotype. The CDR3 nucleotides read TGCGCCAGCAGCCAAGGGCTAGCGGGAGAATACGAGCAGTACTTC. Its protein product is CASSQGLAGEYEQYF. The chain couples TRBV4-3 to TRBJ2-7; 10 bases align to TRBD2. Unmatched junction bases numbered 4, after V lost 1 base and J lost 4 bases. This CDR3 has 15 amino acids. Germline loops: CDR1 LGHNA, CDR2 YSLEER.

This clonotype was recorded a few times. The rearrangement links TRBV20-1 to TRBJ2-5; TRBD2 aligns across 8 bases. The tail of the sequence fits TRBJ2-1 better, so the J call may be wrong. The CDR3 loop spans 16 amino acids. Germline V lookup: CDR1 DFQATT, CDR2 SNEGSKA (reference sequence). CDR3 sequence: CSARLQREIWDNEQFF. DNA of the CDR3: TGCAGTGCTAGACTGCAGCGGGAGATTTGGGACAATGAGCAGTTCTTC.

For this clonotype: Just one base apart from a much larger clone, this may be a read error. The CDR3 ends on some other residue instead of the conserved phenylalanine or tryptophan, so this is likely a read error. The J gene is TRBJ2-6, the V gene TRBV10-3; maybe TRBD1 (6 bases). V lost 1 base and J 1 base, leaving 17 bases between the germline ends. The CDR3 consists of 19 residues. Looked up from germline, CDR1 is ENHRY and CDR2 is SYGVKD. CDR3 sequence: CAISELGRGIESGANVLTS. The CDR3 DNA sequence: TGTGCCATCAGTGAGTTGGGCAGGGGCATTGAATCTGGGGCCAACGTCCTGACTTCC.

CDR3 in DNA: TGTGCCGCGTCAACCCAACAGGTTTACGGTGAAAAACTGTTTTTT. It yields the protein CAASTQQVYGEKLFF. The chain is built from TRBV30 and TRBJ1-4; the D gene is possibly TRBD1 (5 bases). Trimming shortened V by 8 bases and J by 7 bases, and 23 bases separated the two germline ends. Per the germline V gene, CDR1 is GTSNPN and CDR2 is SVGIG (reference sequence). This CDR3 has 15 amino acids.

A note on this clonotype: A much more abundant neighbour one base away suggests this may be a read error. J is TRBJ1-2 and V is TRBV28, with a tentative D call TRBD1 (6 bases). This CDR3 has 13 residues. CDR1 is MDHEN and CDR2 is SYDVKM in the germline V gene. CDR3 DNA: TGTGTCAGCAGGGTAACAGGGTTCGCTGGCTACACCTTC. This encodes CVSRVTGFAGYTF.

This clonotype was seen ten or more times. The chain has TRBV16 and TRBJ1-2; D remains ambiguous. Germline V gene lookup returns CDR1 KGHSY and CDR2 FQNENV. The V gene lost 1 base and the J gene lost 4 bases, with 10 bases spanning the gap. CDR3 length: 14 amino acids. In DNA, the CDR3 is TGTGCCAGCAGCCAATTTCCGCCGGGCTATGGCTACACCTTC. This encodes CASSQFPPGYGYTF. Looking up the rest from reference TRBV16 and TRBJ1-2 gives the full variable domain: GEEVAQTPKHLVRGEGQKAKLYCAPIKGHSYVFWYQQVLKNEFKFLISFQNENVFDETGMPKERFSAKCLPNSPCSLEIQATKLEDSAVYFCASSQFPPGYGYTFGSGTRLTVV.

As DNA, the CDR3 is TGTGCCAGTAGGGAAGGAGTTGAAGCTTTCTTT. It specifies CASREGVEAFF. The rearrangement joins TRBV19 to TRBJ1-1; D is uncertain. The CDR3 spans 11 residues. Deletions cut 6 bases from V and 7 bases from J, with 9 bases between. Germline V lookup: CDR1 LNHDA, CDR2 SQIVND (reference sequence).

This clonotype was recorded many times. The CDR3 here is CAISESRGPTNEKLFF. In nucleotides, the CDR3 is TGTGCCATCAGTGAGTCGAGGGGACCAACTAATGAAAAACTGTTTTTT. The chain has TRBV10-3 and TRBJ1-4; possible D gene TRBD1, 5 bases. V was clipped by 0 bases and J by 0 bases, with 8 bases between them. The CDR3 contains 16 residues. CDR1 and CDR2 from the germline V gene are ENHRY and SYGVKD.

The V and J genes are TRBV19 and TRBJ1-5, with D unclear. V lost 0 bases and J lost 7, with 10 bases in between. The CDR3 has 14 amino acids. Germline loops: CDR1 LNHDA, CDR2 SQIVND (reference sequence). The CDR3 DNA reads as TGTGCCAGTAGTATAGATGGGGAGAGACAGCCCCAGCATTTT. Protein: CASSIDGERQPQHF.

V and J are TRBV16 and TRBJ1-2, with 7 bases matching TRBD1. Trimming cost V 2 bases and J 0 bases; bases outside gene matches: 6. The CDR3 runs to 16 residues. Germline V CDR1 and CDR2: KGHSY, FQNENV. The CDR3, as DNA: TGTGCCAGCAGCCAAATAAGACAGGGAGCTAACTATGGCTACACCTTC. Translation: CASSQIRQGANYGYTF.

This clonotype has at least ten counts. The chain employs TRBV5-6 and TRBJ2-5; 7 bases agree with TRBD2. CDR1 SGHDT and CDR2 YYEEEE come from the germline V gene. This CDR3 has 12 residues. J gave up 5 bases and V 7 bases, and 5 bases lay outside the gene matches. CDR3 nucleotide sequence: TGTGCCAGCGGACCCGGGGGGGAGACCCAGTACTTC. This encodes CASGPGGETQYF. Supplemented by reference TRBV5-6 and TRBJ2-5, the full variable domain reads DAGVTQSPTHLIKTRGQQVTLRCSPKSGHDTVSWYQQALGQGPQFIFQYYEEEERQRGNFPDRFSGHQFPNYSSELNVNALLLGDSALYLCASGPGGETQYFGPGTRLLVL.

The table lists this clonotype with many counts. The chain has TRBV10-3 and TRBJ1-4; D unclear. There are 14 residues in the CDR3. V gave up 3 bases and J gave up 0 bases, with 5 bases separating them. Germline V CDR1 and CDR2: ENHRY, SYGVKD. The CDR3 nucleotides read TGTGCCATCAGTGAACGGACAACTAATGAAAAACTGTTTTTT. Its translation is CAISERTTNEKLFF.

In its sample, this clonotype was seen a few times. The chain links TRBV5-1 to TRBJ2-3; 10 positions agree with TRBD2. J gave up 1 base and V 4 bases, and 15 bases lay outside the gene matches. CDR3 length: 19 residues. The germline gives CDR1 SGHRS, CDR2 YFSETQ. The CDR3 DNA is TGCGCCAGCAGCCAAGCGGGGGGGCCAGGCGCTAGTGGCACAGATACGCAGTATTTT. This codes for CASSQAGGPGASGTDTQYF.

The V gene is TRBV12-3 or TRBV12-4, the J gene TRBJ2-1, with 15 bases lining up with TRBD2. The CDR3 covers 18 residues. V was clipped by 3 bases and J by 7 bases; unmatched bases: 10. The CDR3 reads CASSFGLAGGQEGNEQFF. The DNA of the CDR3 is TGTGCCAGCAGTTTCGGACTAGCGGGAGGGCAAGAGGGGAATGAGCAGTTCTTC.

This clonotype has a handful of counts. The genes are TRBV4-1 and TRBJ1-2; the D is unclear. This CDR3 has 13 residues. V was cut by 8 bases and J by 4 bases, with 14 bases left in between. CDR1 is MGHRA, CDR2 YSYEKL, per germline. The CDR3 reads CASQSVGSYGYTF. CDR3 sequence (DNA): TGCGCCAGCCAATCCGTGGGCAGCTATGGCTACACCTTC.

The chain is built from TRBV11-3 and TRBJ1-1, with 8 bases identical to TRBD1. The CDR3 runs to 15 residues. Germline V gene lookup returns CDR1 SGHNT and CDR2 YENEEA. The V and J ends lost 3 bases and 3 bases, in that order; junction bases with no gene match: 6. CDR3 sequence reads: CASSLGTGFYTEAFF. The CDR3, as DNA: TGTGCCAGCAGCTTGGGGACAGGCTTTTACACTGAAGCTTTCTTT.